The clone carrying this T cell receptor (beta chain) came up once. Trimming shortened V by 4 bases and J by 3 bases, and 12 bases separated the two germline ends. Germline V gives CDR1 LGHDT, CDR2 YNNKEL (reference sequence). The CDR3 length is 14 residues. The sample comes from a study of blood T cell repertoires in COVID-19. The wider study: Both acute and convalescent COVID-19 samples were obtained from the United States, Italy and Spain. From T cells, B-cell-depleted T cells, or PBMCs came the material, which was cDNA or gDNA.

In the original analysis: Amplification of reference gene primers provided the estimated nucleated cell counts. The table came from immunoSEQ multiplex PCR; TCRdb's copy has only in-frame clones and leaves some out. V and J calls and clone size are copied from that table; D and trimming were computed from the DNA. The sample lists approximately 21,000 clones, about 87% occurring once. The receptor was derived from a woman over 75 with active COVID-19. The sequencing sample was made of peripheral blood. The chain has TRBV3-1 (or the pseudogene TRBV3-2) and TRBJ2-5; D is unclear. CDR3 nucleotides: TGTGCCAGCAGCCCCGAGAGTGAAAAAGAGACCCAGTACTTC. This translates into CASSPESEKETQYF.